This TCR beta chain was observed in a study of beta chain features in type 1 diabetes. This clone occurred a few times. Germline CDR1 reads SGHDT; CDR2 reads YYEEEE. The CDR3 sequence is 14 residues long. V lost 4 bases, J lost 13 bases, and 12 bases stayed unmatched. Since all of the isolated RNA was reverse transcribed, expressed TCRB transcripts were what got sequenced. Clones were read by immunoSEQ multiplex PCR, and TCRdb kept only the in-frame ones, dropping some. Altogether roughly 350,000 clones are present, around 10% being singletons, with the ten largest covering under 0.02%. Input material: naive CD4+ T cells from blood. The V and J genes are TRBV5-6 and TRBJ1-5, with 9 bases identical to TRBD1. The clonotype originates from a woman aged 25 to 39 in good health. CDR3 coding DNA: TGTGCCAGCAGCGAGGGACAGGGTAGGGGTCCGCAGCATTTT. Its protein is CASSEGQGRGPQHF.